These T cell receptor beta chains were read from a single sample in a study of Ad26.COV2.S vaccination and SARS-CoV-2 variants. Measured with immunoSEQ multiplex PCR; TCRdb has only the in-frame clones, and not every one. Here the sample spans roughly 380,000 clones, 92% being singletons. The specimen comprised peripheral blood, sampled after recovery from COVID-19. The receptors were sampled from a human donor who had recovered from COVID-19. Each CDR3 is given with its conserved first and last residue. The D gene is left open where the match is weak.

CDR3,DNA,length,D,V,J
CASSTGLSEQFF,TGTGCCAGCAGCACGGGACTTTCTGAGCAGTTCTTC,12,NA,TRBV6-5,TRBJ2-1
CASSRAGTGDIYEQYF,TGTGCCAGCAGCAGGGCCGGGACAGGGGATATCTACGAGCAGTACTTC,16,TRBD1,TRBV3-1/TRBV3-2,TRBJ2-7
CAIRQGTYEQYF,TGTGCCATCCGACAGGGAACCTACGAGCAGTACTTC,12,TRBD1,TRBV10-3,TRBJ2-7
CASSPRAGLGYTF,TGTGCCAGCAGTCCTCGAGCAGGGCTCGGCTACACCTTC,13,NA,TRBV12-3/TRBV12-4,TRBJ1-2
CASSLGLPSYNEQFF,TGTGCCAGCAGCTTGGGTCTACCCTCCTACAATGAGCAGTTCTTC,15,NA,TRBV5-6,TRBJ2-1
CASSSNPGEKLFF,TGTGCCAGCAGCTCCAACCCGGGGGAAAAACTGTTTTTT,13,NA,TRBV5-5,TRBJ1-4
CASSKTAGIQSYTF,TGTGCCAGCAGTAAGACGGCCGGGATCCAGAGCTACACCTTC,14,NA,TRBV5-4,TRBJ1-2
CASSDLWGINTGELFF,TGTGCCAGTAGTGACTTGTGGGGGATAAACACCGGGGAGCTGTTTTTT,16,NA,TRBV19,TRBJ2-2
CASSVTGGEDEAFF,TGTGCCAGCAGTGTCACAGGGGGCGAAGATGAAGCTTTCTTT,14,TRBD1,TRBV2,TRBJ1-1
CASSLEGAPQETQYF,TGCGCCAGCAGCTTGGAGGGGGCCCCTCAAGAGACCCAGTACTTC,15,TRBD1,TRBV5-1,TRBJ2-5